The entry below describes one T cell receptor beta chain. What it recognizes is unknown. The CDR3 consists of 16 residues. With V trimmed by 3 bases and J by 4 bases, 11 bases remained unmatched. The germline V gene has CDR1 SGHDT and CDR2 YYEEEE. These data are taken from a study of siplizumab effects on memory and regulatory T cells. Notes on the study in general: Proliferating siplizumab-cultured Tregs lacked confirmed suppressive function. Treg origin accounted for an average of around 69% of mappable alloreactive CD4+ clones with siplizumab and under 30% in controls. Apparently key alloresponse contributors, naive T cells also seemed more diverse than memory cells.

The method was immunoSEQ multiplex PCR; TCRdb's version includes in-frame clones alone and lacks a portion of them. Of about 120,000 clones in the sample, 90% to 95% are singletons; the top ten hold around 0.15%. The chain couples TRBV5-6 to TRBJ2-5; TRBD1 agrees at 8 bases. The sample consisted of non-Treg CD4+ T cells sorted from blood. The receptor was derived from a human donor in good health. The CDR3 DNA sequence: TGTGCCAGCAGCTCGCCCCAGACAGGGGTCGGAGAGACCCAGTACTTC. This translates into CASSSPQTGVGETQYF. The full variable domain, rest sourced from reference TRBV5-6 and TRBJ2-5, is DAGVTQSPTHLIKTRGQQVTLRCSPKSGHDTVSWYQQALGQGPQFIFQYYEEEERQRGNFPDRFSGHQFPNYSSELNVNALLLGDSALYLCASSSPQTGVGETQYFGPGTRLLVL.